Listed below are T cell receptor beta chains from one sample, sequenced in a study of cytomegalovirus exposure and HLA in healthy donors. The table came from immunoSEQ multiplex PCR; TCRdb's copy has only in-frame clones and leaves some out. Found here are about 160,000 clones, roughly 80% of them singletons; the top ten hold 0.75% to 0.9%. Sequenced input: PBMCs. The receptor set was obtained from a woman aged 18-35 years in good health and CMV-seronegative. CDR3s include the opening cysteine and the closing phenylalanine or tryptophan. The D gene is left open where the match is weak. Size is stated for part of the rows, as once, few or many counts, or as a class when the clone is expanded.

D,size,V,J,CDR3,DNA
NA,NA,TRBV15,TRBJ2-4,CATSRDQRTKNIQYF,TGTGCCACCAGCAGAGACCAGCGGACCAAAAACATTCAGTACTTC
NA,NA,TRBV12-5,TRBJ1-2,CASGLDRNYGYTF,TGTGCTAGTGGTTTGGACAGGAACTATGGCTACACCTTC
NA,NA,TRBV4-2,TRBJ2-1,CASSPTPSSYNEQFF,TGTGCCAGCAGCCCGACTCCCAGCTCCTACAATGAGCAGTTCTTC
TRBD1,few,TRBV7-6,TRBJ2-1,CASSLAGTVYNEQFF,TGTGCCAGCAGCTTAGCTGGGACAGTCTACAATGAGCAGTTCTTC
NA,NA,TRBV5-4,TRBJ2-2,CASSWGWKTGELFF,TGTGCCAGCAGCTGGGGCTGGAAAACCGGGGAGCTGTTTTTT
NA,few,TRBV30,TRBJ2-7,CAWSLSFIGGEQYF,TGTGCCTGGAGTCTATCCTTCATAGGGGGAGAGCAGTACTTC
NA,NA,TRBV5-4,TRBJ1-1,CASSLEENTEAFF,TGTGCCAGCAGCTTAGAGGAGAACACTGAAGCTTTCTTT
NA,NA,TRBV28,TRBJ2-7,CASFRTSPYEQYF,TGTGCCAGCTTCCGGACAAGCCCCTACGAGCAGTACTTC
TRBD1,NA,TRBV7-9,TRBJ1-2,CSSSVTGNYGYTF,TGTTCCAGCAGCGTGACAGGGAACTATGGCTACACCTTC
TRBD1,once,TRBV7-9,TRBJ2-7,CASSPGQTYEQYF,TGTGCCAGCAGCCCGGGACAGACCTACGAGCAGTACTTC
TRBD1,NA,TRBV7-9,TRBJ1-2,CASSHTKGQQNYGYTF,TGTGCCAGCAGCCATACTAAGGGACAGCAAAATTATGGCTACACCTTC
NA,NA,TRBV6-1,TRBJ2-7,CASSEGVGVLYEQYF,TGTGCCAGCAGTGAAGGCGTGGGCGTTCTCTACGAGCAGTACTTC
NA,NA,TRBV7-6,TRBJ2-5,CASSLADWPRETQYF,TGTGCCAGCAGCTTAGCCGACTGGCCAAGGGAGACCCAGTACTTC
TRBD1,NA,TRBV9,TRBJ2-2,CASRAPGTGNTGELFF,TGTGCCAGCAGGGCTCCCGGGACAGGGAACACCGGGGAGCTGTTTTTT
TRBD1,NA,TRBV19,TRBJ2-2,CASSGTGYPGELFF,TGTGCCAGTAGTGGGACAGGGTATCCCGGGGAGCTGTTTTTT
NA,NA,TRBV18,TRBJ1-1,CASSPLTQKSTEAFF,TGTGCCAGCTCACCACTTACACAGAAGAGCACTGAAGCTTTCTTT
NA,NA,TRBV5-4,TRBJ2-7,CASSSGGPQGRWEQYF,TGTGCCAGCAGCTCCGGGGGTCCACAGGGGAGATGGGAGCAGTACTTC
TRBD2,few,TRBV28,TRBJ2-2,CASRTLVLAGGIGTGELFF,TGTGCCAGCAGGACCTTGGTCCTAGCGGGAGGAATCGGCACCGGGGAGCTGTTTTTT
NA,NA,TRBV6-1,TRBJ1-2,CASSGKQGNYGYTF,TGTGCCAGCAGTGGCAAACAGGGAAACTATGGCTACACCTTC
NA,NA,TRBV14,TRBJ2-1,CASSQDLGAYNEQFF,TGTGCCAGCAGCCAAGATCTGGGCGCGTACAATGAGCAGTTCTTC
NA,NA,TRBV27,TRBJ1-2,CASRDKKNYGYTF,TGTGCCAGCAGAGACAAAAAAAACTATGGCTACACCTTC
NA,NA,TRBV19,TRBJ1-1,CASSGTRDTEAFF,TGTGCCAGTAGTGGCACGCGGGACACTGAAGCTTTCTTT
TRBD1,NA,TRBV12-5,TRBJ1-1,CASGLVGGAAFF,TGTGCTAGTGGTTTGGTAGGGGGCGCAGCTTTCTTT
TRBD1,NA,TRBV7-9,TRBJ2-5,CSSSLVVGTGEETQYF,TGTTCCAGCAGCTTAGTGGTGGGGACAGGGGAAGAGACCCAGTACTTC
TRBD2,NA,TRBV7-2,TRBJ2-5,CASSLYSGTQETQYF,TGTGCCAGCAGCCTTTATAGCGGGACCCAAGAGACCCAGTACTTC
NA,few,TRBV5-1,TRBJ2-1,CASSSTGSEQFF,TGCGCCAGCAGCAGCACAGGGAGTGAGCAGTTCTTC